This is a list of T cell receptor beta chains from one sample in a study of blood T cell repertoires in COVID-19. Using immunoSEQ multiplex PCR, the repertoire was profiled, and TCRdb retains in-frame clones only, with some absent. Among 100,000 or so clones, roughly nine tenths were seen once, and the ten largest hold 32%. Sequencing was carried out using peripheral blood. Receptors were obtained from a woman of 80 years or more with acute or convalescent COVID-19. Both conserved end residues are part of each CDR3. Fields, in order: V gene, clone size, J gene, D gene, CDR3 DNA, CDR3 protein. A D gene is named only where the DNA matches it firmly. Only part of the rows carry a size: once, few, many, or a class if the clone is expanded.

>TRBV6-5|.|TRBJ1-2|.
TGTGCCAGCAGTTACGGGTCACGCGGATTTCATGGCTACACCTTC
CASSYGSRGFHGYTF
>TRBV5-5|.|TRBJ2-7|.
TGTGCCAGCAGCTTGGAAACAGGGCGCAACTACGAGCAGTACTTC
CASSLETGRNYEQYF
>TRBV19|.|TRBJ1-1|.
TGTGCCAGTAGTTTCTTGGGAGGGAACACTGAAGCTTTCTTT
CASSFLGGNTEAFF
>TRBV24-1|.|TRBJ1-2|.
TGTGCCACCAGTGATTTTAACAGGAACTATGGCTACACCTTC
CATSDFNRNYGYTF
>TRBV3-1/TRBV3-2|.|TRBJ1-1|TRBD1
TGTGCCAGCAGCCAGGACAGGGGGAACACTGAAGCTTTCTTT
CASSQDRGNTEAFF
>TRBV5-8|.|TRBJ2-3|.
TGTGCCAGCAGCTTGTTAGGGGGAAGCACAGATACGCAGTATTTT
CASSLLGGSTDTQYF
>TRBV25-1|.|TRBJ2-4|.
TGTGCCAGCAGTGAGTCGAACGACAGGGACTTCGTTCAGTACTTC
CASSESNDRDFVQYF
>TRBV10-3|.|TRBJ1-2|.
TGTGCCATCTCAAATATCGACATTAGTTATTTC
CAISNIDISYF
>TRBV7-8|.|TRBJ1-1|.
TGTGCCAGCAGCCATTACGGACTGGAGGGTGTTGAAGCTTTCTTT
CASSHYGLEGVEAFF
>TRBV5-4|.|TRBJ2-3|TRBD2
TGTGCCAGCTCCCGGCGCGGGGGAGGCACAGATACGCAGTATTTT
CASSRRGGGTDTQYF
>TRBV30|once|TRBJ1-2|TRBD1
TGTGCCTGGAGTAGGACAGGGCGGGTCAGTTTCTATGGCTACACCTTC
CAWSRTGRVSFYGYTF
>TRBV29-1|.|TRBJ2-7|TRBD1
TGCAGCACTACAGGGGGCGGCGAGCAGTACTTC
CSTTGGGEQYF
>TRBV28|once|TRBJ1-2|.
TGTGCCAGCAGTTCCAGCCAGGGGCCCTATGGCTACACCTTC
CASSSSQGPYGYTF
>TRBV11-2|.|TRBJ2-7|TRBD2
TGTGCCAGCAGCTCGATTAGCGGGGGAGACTCCTACGAGCAGTACTTC
CASSSISGGDSYEQYF
>TRBV5-1|.|TRBJ1-6|TRBD1
TGCGCCAGCAGGCGGTCGGGGCAGGGGGTCTTCGTTTCACCCCTCCACTTT
CASRRSGQGVFVSPLHF
>TRBV6-2/TRBV6-3|.|TRBJ1-6|TRBD1
TGTGCCAGCAGTCGCTGGGGGACAGGGGATTCACCCCTCCACTTT
CASSRWGTGDSPLHF
>TRBV5-1|.|TRBJ2-5|TRBD2
TGCGCCAGCAGCTTGGACCCTAGCGGGGGCCCAGAGACCCAGTACTTC
CASSLDPSGGPETQYF
>TRBV2|.|TRBJ2-5|TRBD2
TGTGCCAGCAGTGGGCTAGCGGGGATAGAGACCCAGTACTTC
CASSGLAGIETQYF
>TRBV2|.|TRBJ1-5|TRBD1
TGTGCCAGCAGTGACGACAGGGATCAGCCCCAGCATTTT
CASSDDRDQPQHF
>TRBV29-1|.|TRBJ2-7|.
TGCAGCCCCGGGGGGGACAGACCACCATACGAGCAGTACTTC
CSPGGDRPPYEQYF